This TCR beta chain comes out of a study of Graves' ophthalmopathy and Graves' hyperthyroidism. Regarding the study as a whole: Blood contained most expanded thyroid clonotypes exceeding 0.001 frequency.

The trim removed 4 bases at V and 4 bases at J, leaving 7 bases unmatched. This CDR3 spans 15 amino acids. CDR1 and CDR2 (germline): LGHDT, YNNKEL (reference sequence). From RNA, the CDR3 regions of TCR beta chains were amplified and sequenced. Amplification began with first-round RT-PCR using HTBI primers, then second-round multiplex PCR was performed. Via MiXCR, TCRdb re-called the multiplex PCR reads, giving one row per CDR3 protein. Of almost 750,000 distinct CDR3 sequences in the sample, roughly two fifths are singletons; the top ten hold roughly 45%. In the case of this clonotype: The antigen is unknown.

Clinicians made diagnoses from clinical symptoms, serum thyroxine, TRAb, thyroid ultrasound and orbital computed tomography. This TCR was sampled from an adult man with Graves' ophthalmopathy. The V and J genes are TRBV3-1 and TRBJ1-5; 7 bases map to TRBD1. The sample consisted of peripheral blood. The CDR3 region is CASSPSDRPNQPQHF. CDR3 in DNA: TGTGCCAGCAGCCCTTCGGACAGGCCTAATCAGCCCCAGCATTTT.